These 11 T cell receptor beta chains were sequenced from one sample in a study of shared clonotypes between healthy human individuals. Generated by immunoSEQ multiplex PCR, the TCRdb table keeps only in-frame clones and is missing some. Of 300,000 to 400,000 clones listed, 74% were seen once; the top ten hold over 9%. Specimen: memory CD4+ T cells sorted from blood. As to subset: CD45RA-negative fraction. These receptor sequences come from a man under 40 in good health.

This clone appeared a few times. Different DNA sequences within this sample yield the same CDR3. V is TRBV28 and J is TRBJ2-7; TRBD1 aligns across 9 bases. Trimming cost V 6 bases and J 7 bases; bases outside gene matches: 4. The germline CDR1 and CDR2 sequences are MDHEN and SYDVKM. The CDR3 contains 12 residues. The CDR3 DNA is TGTGCCAGCAGGACCGGGACAGGGGAGCAGTACTTC. Protein sequence: CASRTGTGEQYF.

This chain joins TRBV27 and TRBJ2-1; 10 bases agree with TRBD2. CDR1 is MNHEY and CDR2 is SMNVEV in the germline V gene (reference sequence). The trim removed 8 bases at V and 8 bases at J, leaving 9 bases unmatched. The CDR3 contains 14 residues. CDR3 sequence (DNA): TGTGCCAGCCAGGGAGCGGGAGGGCCCCATGAGCAGTTCTTC. It codes for CASQGAGGPHEQFF.

This rearrangement joins TRBV7-2 to TRBJ2-1; D call uncertain. The ends were cut back, 1 base at V and 8 bases at J, with 18 bases in the middle. CDR3 length equals 16 residues. CDR1 is SGHTA, CDR2 FQGNSA, per germline. This CDR3 is CASSLGPQITGDEQFF. CDR3 in DNA: TGTGCCAGCAGCTTAGGTCCCCAGATAACGGGCGATGAGCAGTTCTTC.

V usage is TRBV5-1 and J usage is TRBJ1-2; 7 nucleotides agree with TRBD1. Trimming took 0 bases from V and 7 from J; bases not matched to a gene: 9. The CDR3 runs to 15 residues. Germline CDR1 SGHRS, CDR2 YFSETQ. The CDR3 DNA reads TGCGCCAGCAGCTTGGTCGAAGGGGGCCAGGGTGGCTACACCTTC. It translates to CASSLVEGGQGGYTF.

V gene TRBV7-2 combines with J gene TRBJ2-5, with 14 bases that match TRBD2. This CDR3 spans 18 amino acids. Germline V gene data show CDR1 as SGHTA and CDR2 as FQGNSA. J gave up 5 bases and V 5 bases, and 13 bases lay outside the gene matches. This CDR3 is CASSPPRGTSGSSETQYF. CDR3 nucleotides: TGTGCCAGCAGCCCGCCGAGGGGGACTAGCGGGAGTAGCGAGACCCAGTACTTC.

This clone was observed a few times. The chain joins TRBV7-6 to TRBJ1-4; no clear D gene. Trimming cost V 5 bases and J 0 bases, with 19 bases left between them. This CDR3 is 18 amino acids long. CDR1 SGHVS and CDR2 FNYEAQ come from the germline V gene. CDR3 DNA sequence: TGTGCCAGCAGCCTTACTTTACCCGAATCTGCAACTAATGAAAAACTGTTTTTT. Translation: CASSLTLPESATNEKLFF.

This clone has a handful of counts. The chain recombines TRBV12-5 with TRBJ2-3; D unclear. CDR1 is LGHNT and CDR2 is FRNRAP in the germline V gene. V was trimmed by 2 bases and J by 3 bases, leaving 12 bases between them. This CDR3 spans 15 amino acids. Here the CDR3 DNA reads TGTGCTAGTGGTTTGCTTACCTCTGGGACAGATACGCAGTATTTT. As protein: CASGLLTSGTDTQYF.

The CDR3 region has the DNA TGTGCCAGCAGCCCCCGGACAGGGCCCCGTGGGGGGGAGCAGTACTTC. It yields the protein CASSPRTGPRGGEQYF. The V gene is TRBV14, the J gene TRBJ2-7, with 8 bases identical to TRBD1. Germline values: CDR1 SGHDN, CDR2 FVKESK. The J segment lost 7 bases and the V segment lost 4 bases, leaving 15 bases of the junction unmatched. The CDR3 spans 16 residues. Combining the CDR3 with reference TRBV14 and TRBJ2-7 gives the whole variable domain EAGVTQFPSHSVIEKGQTVTLRCDPISGHDNLYWYRRVMGKEIKFLLHFVKESKQDESGMPNNRFLAERTGGTYSTLKVQPAELEDSGVYFCASSPRTGPRGGEQYFGPGTRLTVT.

This clone was picked up a small number of times. The chain has TRBV5-4 and TRBJ1-5; 8 nucleotides line up with TRBD1. Germline CDR1 SGHNT, CDR2 YYREEE (reference sequence). This CDR3 contains 13 residues. Trimming took 3 bases from V and 10 from J; bases not matched to a gene: 6. CDR3 sequence reads: CASSSGGQGPQHF. DNA of the CDR3: TGTGCCAGCAGCTCGGGTGGACAGGGACCCCAGCATTTT.

Concerning this clone: In the same sample, other DNA sequences code for this CDR3. The chain combines TRBV9 with TRBJ2-1; D gene ambiguous. V was cut by 4 bases and J by 4 bases, with 15 bases left in between. Germline CDR1 SGDLS, CDR2 YYNGEE. CDR3 length equals 15 residues. DNA for the CDR3: TGTGCCAGCAGCCCGATCCCGGCAACATACAATGAGCAGTTCTTC. It codes for CASSPIPATYNEQFF.

This clone was counted a few times. The same CDR3 can be traced to other DNA sequences in this sample. V gene TRBV20-1 combines with J gene TRBJ1-4; no clear D. Germline V CDR1 and CDR2: DFQATT, SNEGSKA (reference sequence). The CDR3 runs 11 residues. V lost 1 base and J 8 bases, leaving 5 bases between the germline ends. This chain's CDR3 is CSARGAEKLFF. In DNA form, the CDR3 reads TGCAGTGCTAGAGGGGCCGAAAAACTGTTTTTT.